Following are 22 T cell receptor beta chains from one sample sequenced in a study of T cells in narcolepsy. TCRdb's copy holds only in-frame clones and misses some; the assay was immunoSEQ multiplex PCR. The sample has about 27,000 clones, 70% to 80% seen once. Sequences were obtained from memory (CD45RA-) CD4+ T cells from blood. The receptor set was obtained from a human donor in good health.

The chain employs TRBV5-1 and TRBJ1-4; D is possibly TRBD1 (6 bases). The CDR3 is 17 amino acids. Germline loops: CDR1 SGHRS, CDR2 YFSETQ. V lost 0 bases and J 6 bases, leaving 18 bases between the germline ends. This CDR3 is CASSLGFRGGSYEKLFF. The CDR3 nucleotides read TGCGCCAGCAGCTTGGGGTTTCGCGGGGGCTCGTATGAAAAACTGTTTTTT.

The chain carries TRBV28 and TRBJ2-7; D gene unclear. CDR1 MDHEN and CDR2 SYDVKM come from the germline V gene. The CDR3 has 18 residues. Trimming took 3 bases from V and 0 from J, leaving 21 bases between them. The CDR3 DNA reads TGTGCCAGCAGTTTTGGGTACAGACTTAATTCTAGCTCCTACGAGCAGTACTTC. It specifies CASSFGYRLNSSSYEQYF.

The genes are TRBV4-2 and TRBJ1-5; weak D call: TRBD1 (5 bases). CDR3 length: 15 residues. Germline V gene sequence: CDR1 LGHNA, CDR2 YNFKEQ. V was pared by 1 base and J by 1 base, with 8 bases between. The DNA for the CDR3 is TGTGCCAGCAGCCAAGGCAGACAGAGCAATCAGCCCCAGCATTTT. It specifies CASSQGRQSNQPQHF.

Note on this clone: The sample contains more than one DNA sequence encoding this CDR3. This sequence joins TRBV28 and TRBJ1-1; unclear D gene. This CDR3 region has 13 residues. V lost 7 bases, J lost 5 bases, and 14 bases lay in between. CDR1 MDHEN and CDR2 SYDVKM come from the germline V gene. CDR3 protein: CASKALRDTEAFF. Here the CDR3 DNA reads TGTGCCAGCAAGGCCCTTCGTGATACTGAAGCTTTCTTT.

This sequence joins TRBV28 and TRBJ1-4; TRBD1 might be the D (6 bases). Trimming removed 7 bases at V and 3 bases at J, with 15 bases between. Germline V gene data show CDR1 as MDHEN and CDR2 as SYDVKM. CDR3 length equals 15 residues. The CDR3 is CASMPFRGANEKLFF. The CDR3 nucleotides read TGTGCCAGCATGCCTTTCAGGGGCGCTAATGAAAAACTGTTTTTT. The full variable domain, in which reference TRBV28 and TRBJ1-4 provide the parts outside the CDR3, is DVKVTQSSRYLVKRTGEKVFLECVQDMDHENMFWYRQDPGLGLRLIYFSYDVKMKEKGDIPEGYSVSREKKERFSLILESASTNQTSMYLCASMPFRGANEKLFFGSGTQLSVL.

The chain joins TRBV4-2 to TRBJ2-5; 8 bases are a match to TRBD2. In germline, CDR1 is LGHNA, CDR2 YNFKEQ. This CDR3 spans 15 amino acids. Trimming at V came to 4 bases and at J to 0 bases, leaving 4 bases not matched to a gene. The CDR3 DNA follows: TGTGCCAGCAGCCGAACGGGGGGGTACCAAGAGACCCAGTACTTC. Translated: CASSRTGGYQETQYF.

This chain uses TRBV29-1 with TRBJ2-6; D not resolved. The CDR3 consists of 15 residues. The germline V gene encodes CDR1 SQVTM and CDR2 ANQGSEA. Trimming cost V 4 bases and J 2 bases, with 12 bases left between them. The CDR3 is CSVGGSFPGANVLTF. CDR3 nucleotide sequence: TGCAGCGTTGGCGGCAGCTTCCCTGGGGCCAACGTCCTGACTTTC.

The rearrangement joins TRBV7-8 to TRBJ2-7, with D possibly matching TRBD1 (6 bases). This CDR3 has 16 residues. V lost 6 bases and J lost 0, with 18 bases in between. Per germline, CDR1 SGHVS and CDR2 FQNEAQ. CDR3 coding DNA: TGTGCCAGCAGGCCAAACGACAGGTCGAGCTCCTACGAGCAGTACTTC. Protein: CASRPNDRSSSYEQYF.

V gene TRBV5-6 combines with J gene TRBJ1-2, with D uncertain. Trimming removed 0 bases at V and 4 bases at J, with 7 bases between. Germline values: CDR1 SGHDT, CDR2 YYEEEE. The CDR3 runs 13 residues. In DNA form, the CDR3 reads TGTGCCAGCAGCTTGGCCGATGGCTATGGCTACACCTTC. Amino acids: CASSLADGYGYTF.

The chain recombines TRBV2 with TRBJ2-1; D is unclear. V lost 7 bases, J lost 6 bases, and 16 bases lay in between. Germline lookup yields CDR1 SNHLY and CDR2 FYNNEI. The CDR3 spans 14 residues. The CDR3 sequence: CASNLGRTGNEQFF. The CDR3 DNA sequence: TGTGCCAGCAACCTAGGTAGAACGGGCAATGAGCAGTTCTTC.

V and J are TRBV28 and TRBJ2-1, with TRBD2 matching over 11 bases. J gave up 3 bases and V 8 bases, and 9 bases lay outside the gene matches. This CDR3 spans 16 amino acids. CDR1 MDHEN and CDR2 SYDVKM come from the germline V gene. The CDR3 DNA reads TGTGCCAGCCCCCCCCAACTAGCGGGAGTCTACAATGAGCAGTTCTTC. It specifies CASPPQLAGVYNEQFF.

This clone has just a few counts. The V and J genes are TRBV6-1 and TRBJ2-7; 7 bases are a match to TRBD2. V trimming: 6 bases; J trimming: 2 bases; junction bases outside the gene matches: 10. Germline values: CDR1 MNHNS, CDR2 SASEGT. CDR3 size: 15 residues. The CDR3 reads CASRKVLAAPYEQYF. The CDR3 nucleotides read TGTGCCAGCAGAAAGGTCCTAGCGGCCCCCTACGAGCAGTACTTC.

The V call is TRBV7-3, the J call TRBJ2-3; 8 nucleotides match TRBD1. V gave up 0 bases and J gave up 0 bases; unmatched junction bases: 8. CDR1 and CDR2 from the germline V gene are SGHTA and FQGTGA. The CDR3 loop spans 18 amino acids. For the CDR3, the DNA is TGTGCCAGCAGCTTAACGTCTCTTACAGGGGGTAGCACAGATACGCAGTATTTT. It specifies CASSLTSLTGGSTDTQYF.

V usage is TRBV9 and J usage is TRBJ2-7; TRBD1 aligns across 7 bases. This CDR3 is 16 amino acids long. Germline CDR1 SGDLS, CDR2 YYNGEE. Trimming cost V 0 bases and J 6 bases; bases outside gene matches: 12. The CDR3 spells CASSVDPGQAAGEQYF. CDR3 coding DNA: TGTGCCAGCAGCGTAGACCCCGGACAGGCCGCGGGCGAGCAGTACTTC.

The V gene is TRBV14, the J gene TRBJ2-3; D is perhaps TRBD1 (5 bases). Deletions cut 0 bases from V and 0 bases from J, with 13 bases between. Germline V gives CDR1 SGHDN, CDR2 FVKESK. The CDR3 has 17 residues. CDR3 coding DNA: TGTGCCAGCAGCCAAGAAACAGGAACGGTTAGCACAGATACGCAGTATTTT. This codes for CASSQETGTVSTDTQYF.

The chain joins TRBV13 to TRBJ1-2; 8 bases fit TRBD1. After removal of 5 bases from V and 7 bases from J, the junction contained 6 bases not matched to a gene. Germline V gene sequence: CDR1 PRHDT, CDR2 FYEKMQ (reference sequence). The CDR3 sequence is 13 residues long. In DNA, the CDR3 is TGTGCCAGCAGCCAGACAGGGGCGGGTGGCTACACCTTC. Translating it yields CASSQTGAGGYTF.

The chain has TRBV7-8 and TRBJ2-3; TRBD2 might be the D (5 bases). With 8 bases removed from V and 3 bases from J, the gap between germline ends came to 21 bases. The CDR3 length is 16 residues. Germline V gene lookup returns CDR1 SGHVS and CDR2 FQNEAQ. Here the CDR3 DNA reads TGTGCCAGCGCCCAACGAACTAGATTTATAACAGATACGCAGTATTTT. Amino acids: CASAQRTRFITDTQYF.

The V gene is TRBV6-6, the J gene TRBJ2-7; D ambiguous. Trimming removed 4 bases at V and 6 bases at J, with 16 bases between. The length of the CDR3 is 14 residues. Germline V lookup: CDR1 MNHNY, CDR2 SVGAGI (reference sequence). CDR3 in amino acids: CASSSWASTSEQYF. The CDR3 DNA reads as TGTGCCAGCAGTTCTTGGGCCTCAACCTCCGAGCAGTACTTC.

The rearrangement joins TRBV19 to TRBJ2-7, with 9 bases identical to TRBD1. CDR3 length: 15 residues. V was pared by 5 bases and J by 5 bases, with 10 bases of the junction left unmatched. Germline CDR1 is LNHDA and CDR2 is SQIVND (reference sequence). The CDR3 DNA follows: TGTGCCAGTAGTCGAACCGGGACAGGGTCCCACGAGCAGTACTTC. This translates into CASSRTGTGSHEQYF.

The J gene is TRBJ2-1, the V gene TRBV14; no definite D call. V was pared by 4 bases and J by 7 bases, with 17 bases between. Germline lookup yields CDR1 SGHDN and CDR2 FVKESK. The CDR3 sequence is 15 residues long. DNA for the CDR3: TGTGCCAGCAGCCCTACGGGCCGGATGGGGAATGAGCAGTTCTTC. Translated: CASSPTGRMGNEQFF. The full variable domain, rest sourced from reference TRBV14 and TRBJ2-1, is EAGVTQFPSHSVIEKGQTVTLRCDPISGHDNLYWYRRVMGKEIKFLLHFVKESKQDESGMPNNRFLAERTGGTYSTLKVQPAELEDSGVYFCASSPTGRMGNEQFFGPGTRLTVL.

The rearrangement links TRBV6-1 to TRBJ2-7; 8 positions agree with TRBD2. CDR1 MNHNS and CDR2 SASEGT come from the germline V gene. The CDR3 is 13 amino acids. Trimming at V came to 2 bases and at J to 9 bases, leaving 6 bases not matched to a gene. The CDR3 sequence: CASSEKRGIGQYF. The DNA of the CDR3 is TGTGCCAGCAGTGAAAAGCGGGGGATAGGGCAGTACTTC.

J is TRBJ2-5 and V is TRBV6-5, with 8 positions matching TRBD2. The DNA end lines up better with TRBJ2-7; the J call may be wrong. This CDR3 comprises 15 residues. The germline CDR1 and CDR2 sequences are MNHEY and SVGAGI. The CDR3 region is CATSTGGLKTYEQYF. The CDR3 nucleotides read TGTGCCACCTCAACGGGAGGGTTAAAGACCTACGAGCAGTACTTC.